This T cell receptor beta chain was obtained from a study of shared clonotypes between healthy human individuals. CDR3 size: 15 residues. Germline CDR1 and CDR2: MNHNS and SASEGT. J was trimmed by 2 bases and V by 6 bases; bases with no gene match: 8. Whole-study results and caveats: Measured sharing among donors was expected to vary with sequencing depth.

To note about this clone: Its antigen is undetermined.

Libraries were prepared by immunoSEQ multiplex PCR; TCRdb keeps only in-frame clonotypes and omits some of them. The table has more than 90,000 clones, 67% seen once. The chain is built from TRBV6-1 and TRBJ2-7; 9 nucleotides agree with TRBD2. This TCR was recovered from a man aged 25 to 40 in good health. Sequencing was carried out using memory CD8+ T cells sorted from blood. Stated subset: CD45RO+ cells pooled with CCR7-negative TemRA cells. DNA of the CDR3: TGTGCCAGCAGCGAGTCAGCGGGAGGCCCCTACGAGCAGTACTTC. Translation gives CASSESAGGPYEQYF.